The 9 T cell receptor beta chains below all came from one sample that was sequenced in a study of T cell responses to AZD1222 COVID-19 vaccine. The assay was immunoSEQ multiplex PCR, and TCRdb's table has in-frame clones only and misses some. Of tens of thousands of clones in the sample, around 90% are singletons; the top ten hold 11%. Sequenced material: peripheral blood, taken 28 days after the second AZD1222 dose. Receptor source: an adult who received the AZD1222 COVID-19 vaccine.

The V gene is TRBV6-5, the J gene TRBJ1-2; D is unresolved. The germline V and J ends were trimmed by 6 bases and 3 bases, with 17 bases remaining between them. Germline-derived CDR1 and CDR2 are MNHEY and SVGAGI. The CDR3 runs to 15 residues. CDR3 protein: CASSALGISYYGYTF. In DNA form, the CDR3 reads TGTGCCAGCAGCGCACTCGGCATAAGTTACTATGGCTACACCTTC.

The V and J genes are TRBV14 and TRBJ2-1; TRBD2 matches at 7 bases. The V and J ends lost 4 bases and 12 bases, in that order; junction bases with no gene match: 15. This CDR3 comprises 15 residues. Germline V gene lookup returns CDR1 SGHDN and CDR2 FVKESK. The chain's CDR3 is CASSPMGGLGSWQFF. In DNA, the CDR3 is TGTGCCAGCAGCCCCATGGGAGGACTAGGATCCTGGCAGTTCTTC.

This clone was seen a single time. The chain employs TRBV7-9 and TRBJ1-4, with TRBD1 as a possible D gene (6 bases). The CDR3 runs to 15 residues. CDR1 and CDR2 (germline): SEHNR, FQNEAQ (reference sequence). V lost 1 base to trimming and J lost 1 base, with 7 bases between them. CDR3 region: CASSLGTVTNEKLFF. CDR3 in DNA: TGTGCCAGCAGCTTAGGGACAGTAACTAATGAAAAACTGTTTTTT.

The chain employs TRBV19 and TRBJ1-5; D not resolved. V was clipped by 6 bases and J by 5 bases, with 11 bases between them. Germline V lookup: CDR1 LNHDA, CDR2 SQIVND (reference sequence). The CDR3 runs 13 residues. DNA for the CDR3: TGTGCCAGTAGACGTATCTCGGATCAGCCCCAGCATTTT. Its protein product is CASRRISDQPQHF. Together with reference TRBV19 and TRBJ1-5, the CDR3 gives the full variable domain: DGGITQSPKYLFRKEGQNVTLSCEQNLNHDAMYWYRQDPGQGLRLIYYSQIVNDFQKGDIAEGYSVSREKKESFPLTVTSAQKNPTAFYLCASRRISDQPQHFGDGTRLSIL.

The genes are TRBV6-5 and TRBJ1-1; D is possibly TRBD1 (6 bases). V dropped 2 bases and J dropped 3 bases, with 13 bases sitting between them. Germline V gives CDR1 MNHEY, CDR2 SVGAGI. This CDR3 has 15 amino acids. The CDR3 DNA reads as TGTGCCAGCAGTTACCGCTACAGGGAGGACACTGAAGCTTTCTTT. Encoded protein: CASSYRYREDTEAFF.

The V call is TRBV7-9, the J call TRBJ2-7; D unclear. The CDR3 runs 14 residues. CDR1 is SEHNR and CDR2 is FQNEAQ in the germline V gene (reference sequence). The CDR3 DNA reads as TGTGTAGTAGAGAAGGGCGGTACGCGAGTCGAGCAGTACTTC. This encodes CVVEKGGTRVEQYF.

V is TRBV19 and J is TRBJ2-1, with D perhaps TRBD1 (6 bases). V was clipped by 7 bases and J by 4 bases, with 11 bases between them. The CDR3 consists of 13 residues. Germline V gene sequence: CDR1 LNHDA, CDR2 SQIVND (reference sequence). DNA of the CDR3: TGTGCCAGTACGGTACAGGGTTACAATGAGCAGTTCTTC. It codes for CASTVQGYNEQFF.

V and J are TRBV6-5 and TRBJ2-2; D is perhaps TRBD1 (6 bases). V lost 6 bases and J lost 5, with 16 bases in between. Germline V lookup: CDR1 MNHEY, CDR2 SVGAGI. This CDR3 region has 15 residues. CDR3 DNA: TGTGCCAGCAGCCTACCCTGGACAGTGACCGGGGAGCTGTTTTTT. Translating gives CASSLPWTVTGELFF.

This chain joins TRBV27 and TRBJ1-3; a weak D match, TRBD1 (6 bases). CDR3 length equals 16 residues. Germline-derived CDR1 and CDR2 are MNHEY and SMNVEV (reference sequence). V lost 2 bases and J 2 bases, leaving 13 bases between the germline ends. Written as DNA, the CDR3 is TGTGCCAGCAGTTTAACGACAGGAGCGCCTGGAAACACCATATATTTT. This gives the protein CASSLTTGAPGNTIYF.